The entry that follows covers one TCR beta chain sequence. This entry comes from a study of T cell changes during pregnancy in multiple sclerosis. Here immunoSEQ multiplex PCR was the method, and the copy in TCRdb shows in-frame clones only, minus some. The data contain under 45,000 clones, 90% of them singletons. The sequence was collected from a female donor with multiple sclerosis, enrolled in a pregnancy study. The material sequenced was CD8+ T cells from peripheral blood mononuclear cells, taken in the third trimester of pregnancy.

The CDR3 region is CASSPDTEAFF. The CDR3 bases are TGTGCCAGCAGCCCGGACACTGAAGCTTTCTTT. The rearrangement uses TRBV7-6 and TRBJ1-1; D gene unclear. The CDR3 extends over 11 amino acids. CDR1 is SGHVS and CDR2 is FNYEAQ in the germline V gene. Between the trimmed V and J ends, which lost 5 bases and 3 bases, there was a span of 4 bases.